These 28 T cell receptor beta chains were sequenced from one sample in a study of blood T cell repertoires in COVID-19. Here immunoSEQ multiplex PCR was the method, and the copy in TCRdb shows in-frame clones only, minus some. Of about 130,000 clones listed, approximately 90% are singletons. The sequencing input was peripheral blood. These receptors were obtained from a man in his fifties or sixties with active or convalescent COVID-19.

CDR3 in DNA: TGTGCCAGCAGCACCAGACAGACTTACACTGAAGCTTTCTTT. This codes for CASSTRQTYTEAFF. The gene calls are TRBV3-1 (or the pseudogene TRBV3-2) and TRBJ1-1, with a possible D match to TRBD1 (5 bases). Germline values: CDR1 LGHDT, CDR2 YNNKEL (reference sequence). This CDR3 spans 14 amino acids. Between the trimmed V and J ends, which lost 5 bases and 3 bases, there was a span of 13 bases.

J is TRBJ2-2 and V is TRBV19; 10 bases align to TRBD1. In germline, CDR1 is LNHDA, CDR2 SQIVND (reference sequence). V trimming: 5 bases; J trimming: 0 bases; junction bases outside the gene matches: 15. This CDR3 is 20 amino acids long. CDR3 loop: CASSPFHRQGADANTGELFF. Written as DNA, the CDR3 is TGTGCCAGTAGTCCCTTTCACAGACAGGGGGCGGACGCGAACACCGGGGAGCTGTTTTTT.

The V gene is TRBV6-1, the J gene TRBJ1-6, with unresolved D. There are 13 residues in the CDR3. CDR1 and CDR2 from the germline V gene are MNHNS and SASEGT. Between the trimmed V and J ends, which lost 2 bases and 10 bases, there was a span of 9 bases. This CDR3 is CASSEISGSPLHF. The CDR3 DNA sequence: TGTGCCAGCAGTGAAATCTCGGGATCACCCCTCCACTTT.

The V and J genes are TRBV6-5 and TRBJ1-2; unclear D gene. V dropped 6 bases and J dropped 8 bases, with 16 bases sitting between them. The CDR3 consists of 13 residues. The germline gives CDR1 MNHEY, CDR2 SVGAGI. CDR3: CASRGSILEGYTF. The CDR3, as DNA: TGTGCCAGCAGGGGCAGCATCTTAGAAGGCTACACCTTC.

The genes are TRBV19 and TRBJ2-7, with 8 bases fitting TRBD1. The germline gives CDR1 LNHDA, CDR2 SQIVND (reference sequence). With V trimmed by 2 bases and J by 1 base, 10 bases remained unmatched. CDR3 length: 17 residues. Written as DNA, the CDR3 is TGTGCCAGTAGTATACGGCAGGGGGCTACCCCATCCTACGAGCAGTACTTC. Translation: CASSIRQGATPSYEQYF.

V is TRBV10-1 and J is TRBJ2-5; 8 nucleotides agree with TRBD2. CDR3 length equals 14 residues. V was clipped by 0 bases and J by 7 bases; unmatched bases: 4. Germline lookup yields CDR1 WNHNN and CDR2 SYGVQD (reference sequence). CDR3 residues: CASSESGLVGTQYF. Written as DNA, the CDR3 is TGCGCCAGCAGTGAGTCGGGACTAGTGGGGACCCAGTACTTC.

This chain joins TRBV5-1 and TRBJ2-1; TRBD2 matches 7 bases. The CDR3 loop spans 15 amino acids. After removal of 0 bases from V and 2 bases from J, the junction contained 2 bases not matched to a gene. The germline V gene has CDR1 SGHRS and CDR2 YFSETQ. The CDR3 bases are TGCGCCAGCAGCTTGGACGCGGGAGCCTACAATGAGCAGTTCTTC. Its translation: CASSLDAGAYNEQFF. The variable domain in full, with the rest retrieved from reference TRBV5-1 and TRBJ2-1, is KAGVTQTPRYLIKTRGQQVTLSCSPISGHRSVSWYQQTPGQGLQFLFEYFSETQRNKGNFPGRFSGRQFSNSRSEMNVSTLELGDSALYLCASSLDAGAYNEQFFGPGTRLTVL.

This rearrangement joins TRBV19 to TRBJ2-7; TRBD1 matches at 8 bases. The CDR3 consists of 15 residues. In germline, CDR1 is LNHDA, CDR2 SQIVND (reference sequence). V lost 5 bases, J lost 3 bases, and 9 bases stayed unmatched. The CDR3 DNA reads TGTGCCAGTAGTGCAGGGACAGGCCCTTTCTACGAGCAGTACTTC. Residues: CASSAGTGPFYEQYF.

The CDR3 protein is CASTDIQGAWETQYF. DNA of the CDR3: TGTGCCAGCACAGACATACAGGGGGCTTGGGAGACCCAGTACTTC. The chain couples TRBV28 to TRBJ2-5; TRBD1 aligns across 9 bases. The V segment lost 7 bases and the J segment 5 bases; nucleotides outside the gene matches: 11. The CDR3 consists of 15 residues. Per germline, CDR1 MDHEN and CDR2 SYDVKM.

The gene calls are TRBV6-4 and TRBJ1-2, with 7 bases matching TRBD1. The CDR3 sequence is 14 residues long. CDR1 and CDR2 (germline): MRHNA, SNTAGT. V gave up 2 bases and J gave up 8 bases; unmatched junction bases: 8. The chain's CDR3 is CASSDPTGAGGYTF. In DNA, the CDR3 is TGTGCCAGCAGTGACCCAACAGGGGCAGGAGGCTACACCTTC.

This sequence joins TRBV4-2 and TRBJ2-3, with D maybe TRBD2 (6 bases). Trimming took off 4 bases at V and 5 bases at J, with 25 bases between the two ends. The CDR3 covers 18 residues. Germline values: CDR1 LGHNA, CDR2 YNFKEQ. In DNA form, the CDR3 reads TGTGCCAGCAGCCTGAGAAGAACTTTAGGCGGGGTGGGAGATACGCAGTATTTT. It yields the protein CASSLRRTLGGVGDTQYF.

This clone was recorded a few times. The chain joins TRBV3-1 (or the pseudogene TRBV3-2) to TRBJ2-2; 9 bases line up with TRBD1. CDR3 size: 15 residues. J gave up 5 bases and V 4 bases, and 5 bases lay outside the gene matches. Germline V gene data show CDR1 as LGHDT and CDR2 as YNNKEL (reference sequence). CDR3 nucleotides: TGTGCCAGCAGCCCTACGGACAGGGGTACCGGGGAGCTGTTTTTT. Amino acids: CASSPTDRGTGELFF.

This chain connects TRBV19 to TRBJ1-1, with D unclear. This CDR3 contains 13 residues. CDR1 is LNHDA, CDR2 SQIVND, per germline (reference sequence). V was pared by 0 bases and J by 4 bases, with 6 bases between. The CDR3 region is CASSIDTGTEAFF. Written as DNA, the CDR3 is TGTGCCAGTAGTATAGATACGGGCACTGAAGCTTTCTTT.

In this sample, this clone turned up a few times. V is TRBV3-1 (or the pseudogene TRBV3-2) and J is TRBJ1-2; D remains ambiguous. V lost 0 bases and J lost 2, with 16 bases in between. Germline CDR1 LGHDT, CDR2 YNNKEL (reference sequence). The CDR3 loop spans 17 amino acids. CDR3 amino acids: CASSQDGTSNSNYGYTF. CDR3 in DNA: TGTGCCAGCAGCCAAGATGGCACCTCAAATTCGAACTATGGCTACACCTTC.

The J gene is TRBJ2-1, the V gene TRBV23-1; tentative D call: TRBD1 (5 bases). TRBV23-1 is recorded as an ORF, its role being uncertain. V shed 6 bases and J shed 8 bases, with 11 bases lying between them. The CDR3 is made up of 12 amino acids. The CDR3 reads CASRGVKDEQFF. The CDR3 nucleotides are TGCGCCAGCAGAGGGGTCAAGGATGAGCAGTTCTTC.

The rearrangement joins TRBV19 to TRBJ1-1, with D unresolved. V was cut by 1 base and J by 1 base, with 13 bases left in between. Germline lookup yields CDR1 LNHDA and CDR2 SQIVND (reference sequence). The CDR3 runs 16 residues. The CDR3 nucleotides read TGTGCCAGTAGTATAGGTACCTTATACGGGAACACTGAAGCTTTCTTT. Its translation: CASSIGTLYGNTEAFF.

Written as DNA, the CDR3 is TGTGCCAGCAGCCTAGCGGCAAGCAATCAGCCCCAGCATTTT. It encodes CASSLAASNQPQHF. V and J are TRBV3-1 (or the pseudogene TRBV3-2) and TRBJ1-5, with D hard to call. CDR3 length: 14 residues. Trimming took off 4 bases at V and 1 base at J, with 8 bases between the two ends. Per the germline V gene, CDR1 is LGHDT and CDR2 is YNNKEL (reference sequence).

V gene TRBV7-2 combines with J gene TRBJ2-1; 11 positions match TRBD1. The CDR3 consists of 14 residues. Losses at the gene ends were 3 bases for V and 9 bases for J; bases not matched to a gene: 4. Germline CDR1 reads SGHTA; CDR2 reads FQGNSA. Here the CDR3 reads CASSFSGTGGEQFF. The CDR3 region has the DNA TGTGCCAGCAGCTTCTCCGGGACAGGGGGTGAGCAGTTCTTC.

V gene TRBV5-5 combines with J gene TRBJ2-2; the match to TRBD2 covers 12 bases. The V gene end was trimmed by 4 bases and the J gene end by 0 bases; junction bases not matched to a gene: 7. From germline, CDR1 is SGHKS and CDR2 YYEKEE (reference sequence). This CDR3 contains 18 residues. CDR3: CASSHRTSGISNTGELFF. For the CDR3, the DNA is TGTGCCAGCAGCCATCGGACTAGCGGGATATCGAACACCGGGGAGCTGTTTTTT. The full variable domain, rest sourced from reference TRBV5-5 and TRBJ2-2, is DAGVTQSPTHLIKTRGQQVTLRCSPISGHKSVSWYQQVLGQGPQFIFQYYEKEERGRGNFPDRFSARQFPNYSSELNVNALLLGDSALYLCASSHRTSGISNTGELFFGEGSRLTVL.

This clone appeared a single time. The rearrangement joins TRBV2 to TRBJ2-2, with 10 bases fitting TRBD2. Per the germline V gene, CDR1 is SNHLY and CDR2 is FYNNEI. This CDR3 spans 16 amino acids. V lost 6 bases and J lost 1; bases outside the gene matches: 5. As DNA, the CDR3 is TGTGCCAGCAGACTACTAGCGGGGATGAACACCGGGGAGCTGTTTTTT. Protein sequence: CASRLLAGMNTGELFF.

This chain links TRBV15 with TRBJ2-1; a weak D match, TRBD2 (6 bases). The CDR3 spans 13 residues. Trimming left V 0 bases short and J 12 bases short, with 12 bases between. The germline V gene has CDR1 LNHNV and CDR2 YYDKDF (reference sequence). The chain's CDR3 is CATSRDGWRGQFF. DNA for the CDR3: TGTGCCACCAGCAGAGATGGGTGGCGGGGGCAGTTCTTC.

The gene calls are TRBV27 and TRBJ1-6, with a tentative D call TRBD1 (6 bases). V was trimmed by 4 bases and J by 5 bases, leaving 21 bases between them. Germline loops: CDR1 MNHEY, CDR2 SMNVEV (reference sequence). The CDR3 covers 18 residues. The CDR3 is CASSYGRTAGPHNSPLHF. The CDR3, as DNA: TGTGCCAGCAGTTATGGGCGGACAGCCGGACCCCATAATTCACCCCTCCACTTT.

The J gene is TRBJ2-1, the V gene TRBV7-2; TRBD1 aligns across 7 bases. The CDR3 consists of 16 residues. CDR1 and CDR2 from the germline V gene are SGHTA and FQGNSA. Trimming removed 3 bases from V and 1 base from J; junction bases left unmatched: 6. The CDR3 is CASSFDRARSYNEQFF. The CDR3 coding sequence is TGTGCCAGCAGCTTCGACAGGGCGAGGTCCTACAATGAGCAGTTCTTC.

The chain joins TRBV30 to TRBJ2-7, with D perhaps matching TRBD2 (6 bases). The V end was cut by 7 bases, the J end by 7 bases, with 17 bases between. The germline CDR1 and CDR2 sequences are GTSNPN and SVGIG (reference sequence). This CDR3 comprises 12 residues. This CDR3 is CAFVRDSWEQYF. CDR3 sequence (DNA): TGTGCCTTTGTCCGGGACTCCTGGGAGCAGTACTTC. The complete variable domain, with remaining parts taken from reference TRBV30 and TRBJ2-7, reads SQTIHQWPATLVQPVGSPLSLECTVEGTSNPNLYWYRQAAGRGLQLLFYSVGIGQISSEVPQNLSASRPQDRQFILSSKKLLLSDSGFYLCAFVRDSWEQYFGPGTRLTVT.

V and J are TRBV3-1 (or the pseudogene TRBV3-2) and TRBJ2-5; a weak D match, TRBD2 (5 bases). Trimming removed 1 base at V and 1 base at J, with 13 bases between. CDR1 and CDR2 from the germline V gene are LGHDT and YNNKEL (reference sequence). This CDR3 comprises 16 residues. CDR3 protein: CASSQVEGRGQETQYF. The CDR3 nucleotides are TGTGCCAGCAGCCAAGTAGAGGGTCGGGGCCAAGAGACCCAGTACTTC.

V gene TRBV2 combines with J gene TRBJ2-4; a weak D match, TRBD1 (6 bases). Trimming removed 4 bases from V and 11 bases from J, with 15 bases in between. The CDR3 length is 13 residues. Germline V gene data show CDR1 as SNHLY and CDR2 as FYNNEI. The CDR3 sequence is CASSGRQAGLQYF. CDR3 nucleotides: TGTGCCAGCAGTGGGAGACAGGCGGGTCTTCAGTACTTC.

This clone occurred once. Within the sample, other DNA sequences also encode this same CDR3. This rearrangement joins TRBV12-3 or TRBV12-4 to TRBJ1-5; D is ambiguous. This CDR3 is 13 amino acids long. Trimming cost V 3 bases and J 2 bases, with 5 bases left between them. CDR3 sequence reads: CASSLSGNQPQHF. Written as DNA, the CDR3 is TGTGCCAGCAGTTTGTCCGGCAATCAGCCCCAGCATTTT.

The chain is built from TRBV7-2 and TRBJ2-3; TRBD2 might be the D (5 bases). This CDR3 has 17 residues. In germline, CDR1 is SGHTA, CDR2 FQGNSA. V lost 5 bases to trimming and J lost 0 bases, with 18 bases between them. CDR3 coding DNA: TGTGCCAGCAGCCTCCTCCCCGAGGGCCCTAGCACAGATACGCAGTATTTT. It translates to CASSLLPEGPSTDTQYF.